Listed below are T cell receptor beta chains from one sample, sequenced in a study of identical twins. TCRdb passed the 5' RACE reads through MiXCR, listing each CDR3 protein once. The sample carries about 720,000 distinct CDR3 sequences, about 20% recorded once. A further study also used this sample, focusing on T cells expressing NK-cell markers.

The specimen was PBMCs. The receptor set was obtained from a woman younger than 35 in good health. Both conserved end residues are part of each CDR3. The D gene is left open where the match is weak. Clone size is stated in some rows and not others, as once, few, many or a class when expanded.

>12|TRBJ1-5|few|TRBV20-1|.
CSARFSNQPQHF
TGCAGTGCTAGGTTTAGCAATCAGCCCCAGCATTTT
>17|TRBJ2-3|.|TRBV12-3/TRBV12-4|TRBD1
CASSTPDWQGDTDTQYF
TGTGCCAGCAGTACCCCAGACTGGCAGGGGGACACAGATACGCAGTATTTT
>13|TRBJ2-7|.|TRBV12-3/TRBV12-4|.
CASATDVLAEQYF
TGTGCCAGCGCCACGGACGTCTTGGCTGAACAGTACTTC
>14|TRBJ2-7|.|TRBV12-3/TRBV12-4|.
CASSDVRSGGEQYF
TGTGCCAGCAGTGACGTGAGGTCGGGCGGGGAGCAGTACTTC
>13|TRBJ1-1|.|TRBV12-3/TRBV12-4|.
CASTYGVNTEAFF
TGTGCCAGCACTTACGGGGTGAACACTGAAGCTTTCTTT
>17|TRBJ2-1|many|TRBV20-1|TRBD2
CSARALAGGRLADEQFF
TGCAGTGCTAGAGCCCTGGCGGGAGGCCGTTTAGCAGATGAGCAGTTCTTC
>19|TRBJ1-5|.|TRBV6-2/TRBV6-3|.
CASSYSKDRYLVSNQPQHF
TGTGCCAGCAGTTACTCGAAGGACAGATACTTAGTGAGCAATCAGCCCCAGCATTTT
>15|TRBJ2-1|few|TRBV9|.
CASSVAGDPYNEQFF
TGTGCCAGCAGCGTAGCGGGCGACCCCTACAATGAGCAGTTCTTC
>15|TRBJ2-1|.|TRBV5-1|TRBD2
CASSRTPGLDWEQFF
TGCGCCAGCAGCAGAACCCCGGGACTAGATTGGGAGCAGTTCTTC
>10|TRBJ2-5|many|TRBV2|.
CASSVETQYF
TGTGCCAGCAGCGTTGAGACCCAGTACTTC
>16|TRBJ2-5|.|TRBV20-1|TRBD2
CSASWTSGRRWETQYF
TGCAGTGCTAGTTGGACTAGCGGGAGAAGATGGGAGACCCAGTACTTC
>14|TRBJ2-3|.|TRBV2|.
CASGAGPRTDTQYF
TGTGCCAGCGGGGCAGGCCCGAGGACAGATACGCAGTATTTT
>14|TRBJ1-2|few|TRBV20-1|TRBD1
CSARDPGTGLGYTF
TGCAGTGCTAGAGACCCCGGGACAGGGCTTGGCTACACCTTC
>12|TRBJ2-3|.|TRBV5-1|.
CASSLGQGTQYF
TGCGCCAGCAGCTTGGGGCAGGGTACGCAGTATTTT
>15|TRBJ2-7|.|TRBV7-2|.
CASSHGQSRSYEQYF
TGTGCCAGCAGCCACGGACAGTCCAGATCCTACGAGCAGTACTTC
>14|TRBJ1-2|few|TRBV6-5|.
CASSYGAENYGYTF
TGTGCCAGCAGTTACGGTGCAGAAAACTATGGCTACACCTTC
>14|TRBJ2-2|few|TRBV20-1|TRBD2
CSAKGLAGTGELFF
TGCAGTGCTAAAGGATTAGCGGGCACCGGGGAGCTGTTTTTT
>14|TRBJ1-5|few|TRBV24-1|.
CATQGAEPNQPQHF
TGTGCCACCCAAGGGGCAGAACCTAATCAGCCCCAGCATTTT
>16|TRBJ2-7|.|TRBV5-1|TRBD2
CASSQTGTSGNYEQYF
TGCGCCAGCAGCCAGACTGGGACTAGCGGGAACTACGAGCAGTACTTC
>16|TRBJ1-6|.|TRBV27|TRBD1
CASSFSAGQGNSPLHF
TGTGCCAGCAGTTTCTCGGCGGGACAGGGCAATTCACCCCTCCACTTT
>14|TRBJ1-2|.|TRBV10-3|.
CAITGDGAYYGYTF
TGTGCCATCACCGGGGACGGCGCCTACTATGGCTACACCTTC
>13|TRBJ2-1|.|TRBV7-7|TRBD1
CASSEYRGNEQFF
TGTGCTAGCAGCGAGTACAGGGGGAATGAGCAGTTCTTC
>18|TRBJ1-1|.|TRBV6-2/TRBV6-3|.
CASSYWPRSSQMNTEAFF
TGTGCCAGCAGTTACTGGCCACGGTCCAGCCAGATGAACACTGAAGCTTTCTTT
>11|TRBJ2-7|.|TRBV20-1|.
CSAVRGSEQYF
TGCAGTGCCGTCCGGGGGTCCGAGCAGTACTTC
>14|TRBJ2-7|few|TRBV20-1|.
CSARGLAENYEQYF
TGCAGTGCTAGAGGATTAGCGGAGAACTACGAGCAGTACTTC
>20|TRBJ2-1|few|TRBV12-3/TRBV12-4|TRBD2
CASSRIPGTSGRRTYNEQFF
TGTGCCAGCAGTCGCATTCCCGGGACTAGCGGGAGACGCACCTACAATGAGCAGTTCTTC
>14|TRBJ2-1|.|TRBV20-1|.
CSAIGGESYNEQFF
TGCAGTGCTATAGGTGGGGAGAGCTACAATGAGCAGTTCTTC
>16|TRBJ2-7|.|TRBV5-1|.
CASSLINTGSSYEQYF
TGCGCCAGCAGCCTTATCAACACAGGGAGTTCCTACGAGCAGTACTTC
>12|TRBJ2-7|.|TRBV5-1|TRBD1
CASSRTGIEQYF
TGCGCCAGCAGCCGGACAGGGATCGAGCAGTACTTC
>15|TRBJ2-4|.|TRBV15|.
CATSRDSLAKNIQYF
TGTGCCACCAGCAGGGATTCCCTAGCCAAAAACATTCAGTACTTC
>17|TRBJ2-1|few|TRBV5-1|TRBD1
CASSFGQAVSSYNEQFF
TGCGCCAGCAGCTTCGGACAGGCTGTTAGCTCCTACAATGAGCAGTTCTTC
>14|TRBJ2-7|few|TRBV12-3/TRBV12-4|.
CASSAGQFSYEQYF
TGTGCCAGCAGTGCGGGACAGTTCTCCTACGAGCAGTACTTC
>15|TRBJ1-1|many|TRBV7-8|.
CASSLNIPGPEQAFF
TGTGCCAGCAGCTTAAATATTCCAGGTCCGGAGCAAGCTTTCTTT
>13|TRBJ1-1|.|TRBV5-1|.
CASSTTGSTEAFF
TGCGCCAGCAGCACTACAGGGAGCACTGAAGCTTTCTTT
>13|TRBJ1-1|.|TRBV29-1|TRBD1
CSVLTGTSTEAFF
TGCAGCGTCCTGACAGGGACGAGCACTGAAGCTTTCTTT
>9|TRBJ2-1|few|TRBV7-2|.
CASSSGTFF
TGTGCCAGCAGCTCAGGGACTTTCTTC
>17|TRBJ2-3|.|TRBV7-8|.
CASSPKRLGRWRDTQYF
TGTGCCAGCAGCCCAAAGCGACTTGGACGATGGCGCGATACGCAGTATTTT
>17|TRBJ2-1|few|TRBV7-2|TRBD2
CATKRTSGRASYNEQFF
TGTGCCACCAAGCGGACTAGCGGGAGGGCCTCCTACAATGAGCAGTTCTTC
>14|TRBJ2-2|.|TRBV6-1|.
CASSETVVTGELFF
TGTGCCAGCAGTGAAACGGTCGTCACCGGGGAGCTGTTTTTT
>15|TRBJ2-1|few|TRBV5-5|.
CASSNPSGYYNEQFF
TGTGCCAGCAGCAACCCGTCAGGGTACTACAATGAGCAGTTCTTC
>15|TRBJ1-1|.|TRBV12-3/TRBV12-4|TRBD1
CASRRQGFMNTEAFF
TGTGCCAGCAGAAGACAGGGTTTCATGAACACTGAAGCTTTCTTT
>13|TRBJ1-4|few|TRBV5-1|.
CASSRDSNEKLFF
TGCGCCAGCAGCCGTGACAGTAATGAAAAACTGTTTTTT
>11|TRBJ1-1|few|TRBV20-1|.
CSARRVDEAFF
TGCAGTGCTAGGAGAGTCGACGAAGCTTTCTTT
>11|TRBJ1-4|few|TRBV20-1|TRBD1
CSADRVGKLFF
TGCAGTGCTGACAGGGTAGGAAAACTGTTTTTT
>14|TRBJ2-7|.|TRBV7-9|.
CASSFRRHPYEQYF
TGTGCCAGCAGCTTTCGCCGACACCCCTACGAGCAGTACTTC
>19|TRBJ2-3|.|TRBV29-1|TRBD2
CSVGGTTGPLISNTDTQYF
TGCAGCGTTGGAGGGACTACCGGACCCCTTATCTCTAACACAGATACGCAGTATTTT